The present TCR beta chain was sequenced within a study of T cells in tuberculosis. Across the study: This South African cohort compared adolescents with or without latent tuberculosis against adults with active tuberculosis.

Clones were sequenced by immunoSEQ multiplex PCR, and TCRdb holds only the in-frame ones, with some missing. The sample has about 23,000 clones, around 97% seen once; the top ten hold 6.2%. The germline V and J ends were trimmed by 0 bases and 3 bases, with 17 bases remaining between them. The CDR3 totals 17 residues. Germline lookup yields CDR1 SGHRS and CDR2 YFSETQ. This TCR was recovered from a donor aged 10 to 29 with latent tuberculosis or without tuberculosis infection. V is TRBV5-1 and J is TRBJ2-3; D possibly corresponds to TRBD1 (7 bases). Sequenced input: PBMCs. The CDR3 protein is CASSLGRGQGWTDTQYF. In nucleotides, the CDR3 is TGCGCCAGCAGCTTGGGGAGGGGGCAGGGTTGGACAGATACGCAGTATTTT.